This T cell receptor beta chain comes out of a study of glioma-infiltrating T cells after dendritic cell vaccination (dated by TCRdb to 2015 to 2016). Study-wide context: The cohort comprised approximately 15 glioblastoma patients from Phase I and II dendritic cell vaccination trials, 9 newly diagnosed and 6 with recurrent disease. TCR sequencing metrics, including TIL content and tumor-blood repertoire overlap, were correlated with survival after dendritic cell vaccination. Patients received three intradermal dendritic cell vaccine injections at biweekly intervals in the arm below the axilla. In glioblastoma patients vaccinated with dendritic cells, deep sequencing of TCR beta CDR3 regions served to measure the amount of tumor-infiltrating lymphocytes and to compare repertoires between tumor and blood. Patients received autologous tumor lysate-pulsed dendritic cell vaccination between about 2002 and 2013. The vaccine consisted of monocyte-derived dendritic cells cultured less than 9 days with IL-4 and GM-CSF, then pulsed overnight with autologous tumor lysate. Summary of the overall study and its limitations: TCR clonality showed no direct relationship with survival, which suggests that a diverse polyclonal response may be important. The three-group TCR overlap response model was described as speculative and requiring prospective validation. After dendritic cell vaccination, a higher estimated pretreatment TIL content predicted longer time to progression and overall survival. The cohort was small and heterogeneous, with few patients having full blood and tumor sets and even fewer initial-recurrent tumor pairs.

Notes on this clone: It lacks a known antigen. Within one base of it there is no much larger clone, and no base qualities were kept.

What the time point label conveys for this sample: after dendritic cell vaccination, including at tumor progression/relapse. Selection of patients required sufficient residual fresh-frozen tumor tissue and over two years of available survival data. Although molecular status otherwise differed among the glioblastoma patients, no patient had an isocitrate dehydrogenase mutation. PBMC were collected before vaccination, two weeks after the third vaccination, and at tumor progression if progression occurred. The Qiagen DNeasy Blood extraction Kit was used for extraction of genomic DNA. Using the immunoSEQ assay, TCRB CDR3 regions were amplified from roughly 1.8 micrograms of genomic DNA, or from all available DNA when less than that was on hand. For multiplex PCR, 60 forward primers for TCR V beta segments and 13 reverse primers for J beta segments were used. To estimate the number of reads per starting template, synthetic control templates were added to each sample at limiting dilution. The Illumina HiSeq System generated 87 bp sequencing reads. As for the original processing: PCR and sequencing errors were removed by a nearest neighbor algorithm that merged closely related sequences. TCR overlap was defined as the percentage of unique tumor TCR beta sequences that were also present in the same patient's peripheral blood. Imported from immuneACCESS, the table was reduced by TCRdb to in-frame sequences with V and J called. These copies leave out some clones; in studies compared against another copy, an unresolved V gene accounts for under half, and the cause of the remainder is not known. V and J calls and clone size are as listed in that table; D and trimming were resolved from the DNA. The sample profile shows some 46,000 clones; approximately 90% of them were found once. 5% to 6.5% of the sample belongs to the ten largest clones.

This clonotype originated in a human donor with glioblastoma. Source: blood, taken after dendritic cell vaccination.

The nucleotide sequence is given as TGCAGCGTGGGGGAGGGTTCTGGCTACACCTTC. Its protein product is CSVGEGSGYTF. The rearranged segments are TRBV29-1 and TRBJ1-2; the D region possibly corresponds to TRBD1 (5 bases align). The CDR3, from cysteine to phenylalanine, totals 11 residues. The entry retains the CDR3 DNA only, 33 bases that are in frame from base 1. Taken from the germline V gene, the CDR1 and CDR2 loops are SQVTM and ANQGSEA. V drops 6 bases and J drops 7 bases, leaving 12 bases in between.